This paragraph covers one T cell receptor (beta chain) sequence. After removal of 8 bases from V and 3 bases from J, the junction contained 9 bases not matched to a gene. This CDR3 has 16 amino acids. Germline V gene data show CDR1 as SNHLY and CDR2 as FYNNEI. The data were obtained in a study of Ad26.COV2.S vaccination and SARS-CoV-2 variants. Sequencing was performed with immunoSEQ multiplex PCR; in TCRdb, only in-frame clones are kept and a portion is missing. The table has hundreds of thousands of clones, approximately 87% seen once; the top ten hold more than 2.5%. The treatment was: 15 to 20 received Ad26.COV2.S at low or high dose, single or two shots; several received placebo; per-sample allocation not given. The samples were gathered on day 63 after the first injection of vaccine or placebo.

The receptor comes from a person between 18 and 65 years old who received the Ad26.COV2.S COVID-19 vaccine or a placebo. The gene calls are TRBV2 and TRBJ2-3; TRBD2 agrees at 12 bases. The specimen comprised peripheral blood, sampled in a trial of Ad26.COV2.S vaccine versus placebo. CDR3: CASRRLAGAGTDTQYF. CDR3 DNA sequence: TGTGCCAGCCGCAGACTAGCGGGAGCTGGGACAGATACGCAGTATTTT. Drawing the rest from reference TRBV2 and TRBJ2-3, the complete variable domain is EPEVTQTPSHQVTQMGQEVILRCVPISNHLYFYWYRQILGQKVEFLVSFYNNEISEKSEIFDDQFSVERPDGSNFTLKIRSTKLEDSAMYFCASRRLAGAGTDTQYFGPGTRLTVL.